The sample holds a few counts of the clone carrying this T cell receptor beta chain. This specimen belongs to a study of blood T cell repertoires in COVID-19. Study details: Samples representing acute and convalescent COVID-19 were sourced from the United States, Italy and Spain. T cells, B-cell-depleted T cells, or PBMCs provided the cDNA or gDNA that served as material.

The CDR3 extends over 16 amino acids. With 5 bases removed from V and 0 bases from J, the gap between germline ends came to 11 bases. From germline, CDR1 is SEHNR and CDR2 FQNEAQ (reference sequence). In the original processing: Nucleated cell counts were estimated from reference gene primer amplification. Clones were sequenced by immunoSEQ multiplex PCR, and TCRdb holds only the in-frame ones, with some missing. Clone size and the V and J calls come from that table; the DNA yielded D and trimming. The sample has some 200,000 clones, 75% to 80% seen once. The J gene is TRBJ2-6, the V gene TRBV7-9; the D is unclear. Input material: peripheral blood. The receptor comes from a woman in her 70s with acute or convalescent COVID-19. The CDR3 here is CASSARQDSGANVLTF. CDR3 DNA sequence: TGTGCCAGCAGCGCGCGACAAGACTCTGGGGCCAACGTCCTGACTTTC.